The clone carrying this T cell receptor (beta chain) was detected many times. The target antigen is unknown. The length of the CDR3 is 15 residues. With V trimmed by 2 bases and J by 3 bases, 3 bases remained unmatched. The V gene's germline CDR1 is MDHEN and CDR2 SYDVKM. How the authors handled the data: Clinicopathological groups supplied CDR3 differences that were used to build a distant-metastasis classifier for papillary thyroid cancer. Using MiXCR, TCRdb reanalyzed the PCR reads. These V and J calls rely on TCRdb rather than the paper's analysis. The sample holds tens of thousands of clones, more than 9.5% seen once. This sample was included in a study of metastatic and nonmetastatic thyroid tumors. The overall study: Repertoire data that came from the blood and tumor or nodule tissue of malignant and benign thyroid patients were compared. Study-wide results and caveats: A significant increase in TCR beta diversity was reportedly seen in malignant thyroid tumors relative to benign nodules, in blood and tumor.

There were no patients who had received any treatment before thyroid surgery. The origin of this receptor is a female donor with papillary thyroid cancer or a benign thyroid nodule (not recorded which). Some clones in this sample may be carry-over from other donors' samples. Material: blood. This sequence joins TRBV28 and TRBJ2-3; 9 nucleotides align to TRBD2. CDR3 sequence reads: CASSLAGGGTDTQYF. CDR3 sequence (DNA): TGTGCCAGCAGTTTAGCGGGAGGGGGAACAGATACGCAGTATTTT. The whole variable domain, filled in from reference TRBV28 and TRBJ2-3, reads DVKVTQSSRYLVKRTGEKVFLECVQDMDHENMFWYRQDPGLGLRLIYFSYDVKMKEKGDIPEGYSVSREKKERFSLILESASTNQTSMYLCASSLAGGGTDTQYFGPGTRLTVL.